This T cell receptor beta chain was identified in a study of Graves' ophthalmopathy and Graves' hyperthyroidism. Study summary: Stable hyperthyroid donors showed no ophthalmopathy during 18 months follow-up.

Amplified material comprised TCR beta CDR3 regions derived from RNA transcripts. Second-round multiplex PCR followed a first-round RT-PCR using HTBI primers. Each CDR3 protein gets one entry after TCRdb re-called the multiplex PCR reads with MiXCR. This sample carries more than 1,000,000 distinct CDR3 sequences, less than 45% of them seen once, and the ten largest clones take around 10%. Certain patients, namely those with other autoimmune diseases, uncontrolled infections, pregnancy or lactation, were excluded. This clonotype was counted ten times or more. Its antigen is currently unknown. The study's findings and limits: The majority of expanded thyroid clonotypes above 0.001 frequency also occurred in blood. For predicting ophthalmopathy progression, the model had 70.59% sensitivity and under 85% specificity.

CDR3 length: 15 residues. Germline loops: CDR1 SGHAT, CDR2 FQNNGV. V lost 3 bases and J 4 bases, leaving 15 bases between the germline ends. The rearrangement links TRBV11-2 to TRBJ2-5, with a tentative D call TRBD2 (6 bases). Material for sequencing was peripheral blood or thyroid tissue (not recorded which). This TCR came from an adult man with Graves' hyperthyroidism. This CDR3 is CASSFRGGGGETQYF. CDR3 nucleotides: TGTGCCAGCAGCTTTAGGGGAGGCGGAGGAGAGACCCAGTACTTC.